This TCR beta chain was obtained from a study of yellow fever vaccine responses in identical twins. The CDR3 extends over 12 amino acids. Germline V CDR1 and CDR2: WNHNN, SYGVQD (reference sequence). Germline trimming cut 7 bases from V and 11 bases from J; bases unmatched to any gene: 8. MiXCR was run by TCRdb on the RT-PCR reads, yielding one entry per CDR3 protein. This table has more than 15,000 distinct CDR3 sequences, around 70% appearing once. As concerns this clonotype: Antigen: not known.

Study-wide results and limits: Twins' vaccine T cell response reportedly gave the appearance of partial convergence and partial personalization.

The origin of this receptor is a woman younger than 30 who received the yellow fever vaccine. Sequenced here: T cells from blood (PBMCs), unsorted or a sorted subset (not recorded which), sampled before or after yellow fever vaccination (not recorded which). This chain uses TRBV10-1 with TRBJ1-1; 9 positions agree with TRBD1. CDR3 loop: CASTQGTGKAFF. CDR3 DNA sequence: TGCGCCAGCACCCAAGGGACAGGGAAGGCTTTCTTT.